These 14 T cell receptor beta chains originate from one sample sequenced in a study of cytomegalovirus exposure and HLA in healthy donors. The study ran its PCR with 60 Vbeta and 13 Jbeta primers. Sequencing used immunoSEQ multiplex PCR; TCRdb keeps in-frame clones, though not all of them. Its listing shows about 160,000 clones. The specimen was PBMCs. These receptors were taken from a woman in her forties or fifties in good health and CMV-seronegative.

DNA of the CDR3: TGTGCCAGCAGCTTTGGCGGGGGTTCCTACAATGAGCAGTTCTTC. This sequence encodes CASSFGGGSYNEQFF. This sequence joins TRBV11-2 and TRBJ2-1; 7 nucleotides align to TRBD2. With 3 bases clipped from V and 1 base from J, the junction kept 3 bases outside the gene matches. The CDR3 has 15 residues. Germline lookup yields CDR1 SGHAT and CDR2 FQNNGV.

This rearrangement joins TRBV4-1 to TRBJ2-2; D not certain. The V and J ends lost 0 bases and 9 bases respectively, with 5 bases between them. The CDR3 totals 12 residues. Germline lookup yields CDR1 MGHRA and CDR2 YSYEKL. CDR3 DNA sequence: TGCGCCAGCAGCCAAGATTCTTGGGAGCTGTTTTTT. As protein: CASSQDSWELFF.

The chain recombines TRBV28 with TRBJ1-2; TRBD1 is a possible D gene (5 bases). Trimming removed 5 bases from V and 5 bases from J, with 12 bases in between. Germline CDR1 is MDHEN and CDR2 is SYDVKM. The CDR3 runs 13 residues. CDR3 coding DNA: TGTGCCAGCAGTAGGGTGGGGGGGTATGGCTACACCTTC. Its translation: CASSRVGGYGYTF.

The chain employs TRBV6-5 and TRBJ1-1; tentatively, D is TRBD1 (5 bases). Germline-derived CDR1 and CDR2 are MNHEY and SVGAGI. The CDR3 is made up of 14 amino acids. Trimming took 7 bases from V and 3 from J, leaving 15 bases between them. The CDR3: CASTDSGGDTEAFF. Written as DNA, the CDR3 is TGTGCCAGCACCGATTCGGGGGGTGACACTGAAGCTTTCTTT.

CDR3: CASSPRTGVGEKLFF. The CDR3 bases are TGCGCCAGCAGCCCGCGGACAGGGGTCGGTGAAAAACTGTTTTTT. The rearrangement joins TRBV5-1 to TRBJ1-4, with TRBD1 matching over 9 bases. V was clipped by 4 bases and J by 7 bases; unmatched bases: 8. The germline V gene has CDR1 SGHRS and CDR2 YFSETQ. The CDR3 length is 15 residues.

The chain recombines TRBV5-1 with TRBJ2-5, with 9 bases aligning to TRBD2. With 4 bases clipped from V and 2 bases from J, the junction kept 12 bases outside the gene matches. Germline CDR1 SGHRS, CDR2 YFSETQ. The CDR3 is 17 residues long. The CDR3 sequence: CASSLGLAGVTQETQYF. As DNA, the CDR3 is TGCGCCAGCAGCCTTGGGTTAGCGGGGGTTACTCAAGAGACCCAGTACTTC.

CDR3 nucleotide sequence: TGTGCCAGCAGCGATAGCCTGGACAGGACTTATGGCTACACCTTC. Protein product: CASSDSLDRTYGYTF. The genes are TRBV9 and TRBJ1-2; 7 bases line up with TRBD1. Germline trimming cut 3 bases from V and 5 bases from J; bases unmatched to any gene: 10. The germline V gene encodes CDR1 SGDLS and CDR2 YYNGEE. The CDR3 spans 15 residues.

The J gene is TRBJ2-3, the V gene TRBV4-3; D gene uncertain. V shed 0 bases and J shed 2 bases, with 12 bases lying between them. The V gene's germline CDR1 is LGHNA and CDR2 YSLEER. There are 16 residues in the CDR3. CDR3 nucleotide sequence: TGCGCCAGCAGCCAAGATCTCCTACCCCCCACAGATACGCAGTATTTT. This codes for CASSQDLLPPTDTQYF.

The V and J genes are TRBV28 and TRBJ2-6; possible D gene TRBD1, 5 bases. This CDR3 comprises 18 residues. Germline-derived CDR1 and CDR2 are MDHEN and SYDVKM. Trimming cost V 8 bases and J 1 base, with 21 bases left between them. The CDR3 region is CASAGGQGTLSGANVLTF. In DNA, the CDR3 is TGTGCCAGCGCCGGTGGGCAGGGCACCTTGTCTGGGGCCAACGTCCTGACTTTC.

This chain uses TRBV19 with TRBJ1-2; D is unclear. Per germline, CDR1 LNHDA and CDR2 SQIVND (reference sequence). The CDR3 sequence is 12 residues long. V was shortened by 3 bases and J by 5 bases, with 7 bases between the two germline ends. The DNA of the CDR3 is TGTGCCAGTAGTATTTCGGGGTATGGCTACACCTTC. Its translation is CASSISGYGYTF.

The genes are TRBV19 and TRBJ1-1, with a tentative D call TRBD1 (5 bases). The V gene's germline CDR1 is LNHDA and CDR2 SQIVND (reference sequence). Trimming shortened V by 5 bases and J by 7 bases, and 23 bases separated the two germline ends. The CDR3 loop spans 16 amino acids. CDR3 residues: CASSPAGGTLRFEAFF. For the CDR3, the DNA is TGTGCCAGTAGTCCTGCGGGAGGGACCCTTCGATTTGAAGCTTTCTTT.

The chain carries TRBV5-4 and TRBJ2-2, with TRBD2 as a possible D gene (6 bases). Trimming shortened V by 7 bases and J by 2 bases, and 21 bases separated the two germline ends. Germline V gene sequence: CDR1 SGHNT, CDR2 YYREEE (reference sequence). The CDR3 extends over 17 amino acids. The CDR3 is CASASSTWGDNTGELFF. The DNA for the CDR3 is TGTGCCAGCGCTTCTTCTACCTGGGGGGATAACACCGGGGAGCTGTTTTTT.

The chain carries TRBV7-2 and TRBJ1-1; no definite D call. CDR1 is SGHTA, CDR2 FQGNSA, per germline. Trimming removed 2 bases at V and 0 bases at J, with 7 bases between. CDR3 length: 14 amino acids. The CDR3 sequence: CASSLYSLNTEAFF. In nucleotides, the CDR3 is TGTGCCAGCAGCTTATACAGCCTGAACACTGAAGCTTTCTTT.

The chain uses TRBV28 and TRBJ2-7; 11 bases align to TRBD2. The V segment lost 5 bases and the J segment 4 bases; nucleotides outside the gene matches: 1. Looked up from germline, CDR1 is MDHEN and CDR2 is SYDVKM. This CDR3 is 13 amino acids long. In nucleotides, the CDR3 is TGTGCCAGCAGTCTAGCGGGAGGATACGAGCAGTACTTC. It yields the protein CASSLAGGYEQYF.